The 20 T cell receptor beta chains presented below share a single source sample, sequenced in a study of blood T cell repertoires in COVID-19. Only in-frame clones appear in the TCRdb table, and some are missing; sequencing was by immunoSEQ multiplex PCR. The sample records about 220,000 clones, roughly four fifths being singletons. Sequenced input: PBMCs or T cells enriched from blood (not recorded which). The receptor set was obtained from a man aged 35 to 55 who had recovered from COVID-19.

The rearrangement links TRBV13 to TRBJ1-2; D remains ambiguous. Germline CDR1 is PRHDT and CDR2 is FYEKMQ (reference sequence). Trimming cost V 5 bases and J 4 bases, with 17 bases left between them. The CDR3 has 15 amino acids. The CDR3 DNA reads TGTGCCAGCAGCCCTCTAGGAGTCGGTGCCTATGGCTACACCTTC. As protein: CASSPLGVGAYGYTF.

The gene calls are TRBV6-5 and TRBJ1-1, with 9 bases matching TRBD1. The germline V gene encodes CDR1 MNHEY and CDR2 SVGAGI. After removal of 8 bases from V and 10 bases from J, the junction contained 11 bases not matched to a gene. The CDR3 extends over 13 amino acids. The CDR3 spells CASSRDRVGGAFF. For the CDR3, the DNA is TGTGCCAGCTCCCGGGACAGGGTGGGGGGAGCTTTCTTT.

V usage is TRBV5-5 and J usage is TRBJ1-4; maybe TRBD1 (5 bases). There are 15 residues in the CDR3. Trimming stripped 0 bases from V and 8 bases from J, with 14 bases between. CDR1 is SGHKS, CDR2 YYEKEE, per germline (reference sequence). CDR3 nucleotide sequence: TGTGCCAGCAGCTTGGGTCCAGGGATCGAGGAAAAACTGTTTTTT. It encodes CASSLGPGIEEKLFF.

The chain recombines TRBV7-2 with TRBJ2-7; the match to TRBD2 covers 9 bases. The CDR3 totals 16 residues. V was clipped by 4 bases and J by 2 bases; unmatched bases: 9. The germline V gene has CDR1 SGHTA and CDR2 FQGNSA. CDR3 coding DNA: TGTGCCAGCAGCTCAACCAGACTAGCGGCCGCCTACGAGCAGTACTTC. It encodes CASSSTRLAAAYEQYF.

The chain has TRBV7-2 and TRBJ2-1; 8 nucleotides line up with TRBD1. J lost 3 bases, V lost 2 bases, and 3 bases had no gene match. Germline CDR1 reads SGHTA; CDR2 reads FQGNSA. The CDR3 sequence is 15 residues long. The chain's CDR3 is CASSLRTGYYNEQFF. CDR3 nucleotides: TGTGCCAGCAGCTTAAGGACAGGGTACTACAATGAGCAGTTCTTC.

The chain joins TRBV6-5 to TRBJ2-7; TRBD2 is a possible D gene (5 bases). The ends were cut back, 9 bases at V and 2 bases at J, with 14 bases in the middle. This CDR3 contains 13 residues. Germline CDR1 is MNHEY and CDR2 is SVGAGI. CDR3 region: CASRYFGAYEQYF. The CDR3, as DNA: TGTGCCAGTAGATACTTCGGGGCCTACGAGCAGTACTTC.

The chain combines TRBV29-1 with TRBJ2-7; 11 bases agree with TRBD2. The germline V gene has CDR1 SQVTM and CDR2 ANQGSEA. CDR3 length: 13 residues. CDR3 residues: CSGRLAGGYEQYF. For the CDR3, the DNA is TGCAGTGGGCGTCTAGCGGGAGGATACGAGCAGTACTTC.

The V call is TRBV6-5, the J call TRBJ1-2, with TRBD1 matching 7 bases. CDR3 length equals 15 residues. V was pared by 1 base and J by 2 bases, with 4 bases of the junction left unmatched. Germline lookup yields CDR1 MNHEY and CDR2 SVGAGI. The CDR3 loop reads CASSYLDRVNYGYTF. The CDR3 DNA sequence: TGTGCCAGCAGTTACTTAGACAGGGTAAACTATGGCTACACCTTC.

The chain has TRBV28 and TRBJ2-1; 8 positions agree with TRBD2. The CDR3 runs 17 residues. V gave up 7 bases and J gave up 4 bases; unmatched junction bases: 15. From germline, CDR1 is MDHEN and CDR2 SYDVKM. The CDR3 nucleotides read TGTGCCAGCACCCCCAGCGCGAGCGGGGGTAGATACAATGAGCAGTTCTTC. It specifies CASTPSASGGRYNEQFF.

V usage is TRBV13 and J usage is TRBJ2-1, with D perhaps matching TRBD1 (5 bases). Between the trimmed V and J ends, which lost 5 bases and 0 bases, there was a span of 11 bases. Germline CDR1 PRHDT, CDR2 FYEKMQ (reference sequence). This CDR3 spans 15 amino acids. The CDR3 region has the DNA TGTGCCAGCAGCGCCCAAAGGGGCTCCTACAATGAGCAGTTCTTC. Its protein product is CASSAQRGSYNEQFF.

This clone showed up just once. As DNA, the CDR3 is TGTGCCAGCAGCCCTGGTGGGCAGGGGCGGAGTACTGAAGCTTTCTTT. Translation gives CASSPGGQGRSTEAFF. The V call is TRBV5-4, the J call TRBJ1-1; maybe TRBD1 (6 bases). The CDR3 runs 16 residues. CDR1 is SGHNT, CDR2 YYREEE, per germline (reference sequence). V lost 4 bases and J lost 5, with 21 bases in between. Full variable domain (remainder filled in from reference TRBV5-4 and TRBJ1-1): ETGVTQSPTHLIKTRGQQVTLRCSSQSGHNTVSWYQQALGQGPQFIFQYYREEENGRGNFPPRFSGLQFPNYSSELNVNALELDDSALYLCASSPGGQGRSTEAFFGQGTRLTVV.

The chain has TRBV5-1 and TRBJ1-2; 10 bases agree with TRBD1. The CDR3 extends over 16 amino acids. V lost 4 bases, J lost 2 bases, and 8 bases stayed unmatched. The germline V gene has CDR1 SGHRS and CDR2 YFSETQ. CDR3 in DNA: TGCGCCAGCAGCATGACAGGGGGCACAGCGAACTATGGCTACACCTTC. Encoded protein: CASSMTGGTANYGYTF.

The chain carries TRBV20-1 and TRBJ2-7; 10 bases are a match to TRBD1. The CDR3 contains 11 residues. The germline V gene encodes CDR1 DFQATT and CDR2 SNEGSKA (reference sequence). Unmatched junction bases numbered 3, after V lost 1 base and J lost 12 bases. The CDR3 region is CSARGTGGVYF. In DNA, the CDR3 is TGCAGTGCTAGAGGGACAGGGGGAGTGTACTTC.

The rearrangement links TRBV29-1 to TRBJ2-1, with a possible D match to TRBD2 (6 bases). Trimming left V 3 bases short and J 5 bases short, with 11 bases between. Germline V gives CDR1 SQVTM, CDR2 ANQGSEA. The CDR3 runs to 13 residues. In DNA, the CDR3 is TGCAGCGTTGAGGGGGGACTGAACAATGAGCAGTTCTTC. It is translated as CSVEGGLNNEQFF.

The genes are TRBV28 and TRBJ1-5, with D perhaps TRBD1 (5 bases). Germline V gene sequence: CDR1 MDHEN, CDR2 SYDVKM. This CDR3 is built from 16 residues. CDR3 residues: CAVMGQGRALDQPQHF. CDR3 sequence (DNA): TGTGCGGTCATGGGGCAGGGAAGGGCTCTTGATCAGCCCCAGCATTTT.

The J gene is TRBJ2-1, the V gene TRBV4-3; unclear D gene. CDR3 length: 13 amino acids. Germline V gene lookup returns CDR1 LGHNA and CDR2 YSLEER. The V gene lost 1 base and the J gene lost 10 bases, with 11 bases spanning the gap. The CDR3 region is CASSQGPLYEQFF. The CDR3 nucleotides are TGCGCCAGCAGCCAAGGGCCCTTGTACGAGCAGTTCTTC.

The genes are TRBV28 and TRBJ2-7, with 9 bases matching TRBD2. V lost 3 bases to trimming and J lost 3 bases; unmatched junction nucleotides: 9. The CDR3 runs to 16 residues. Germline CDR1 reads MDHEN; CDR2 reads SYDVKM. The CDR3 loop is CASSFSLAGFIYEQYF. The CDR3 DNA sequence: TGTGCCAGCAGTTTTTCTCTAGCGGGATTTATCTACGAGCAGTACTTC.

CDR3 coding DNA: TGTGCCAGCGGGGGGGGGCGCAACTATAATTCACCCCTCCACTTT. Protein product: CASGGGRNYNSPLHF. This rearrangement joins TRBV28 to TRBJ1-6, with a possible D match to TRBD1 (6 bases). Trimming left V 8 bases short and J 3 bases short, with 14 bases between. The germline V gene encodes CDR1 MDHEN and CDR2 SYDVKM. The length of the CDR3 is 15 residues.

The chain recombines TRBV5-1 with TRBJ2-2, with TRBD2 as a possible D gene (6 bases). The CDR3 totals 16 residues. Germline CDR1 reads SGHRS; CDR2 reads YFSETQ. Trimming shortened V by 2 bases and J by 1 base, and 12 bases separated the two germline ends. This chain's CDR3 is CASSFDGGLNTGELFF. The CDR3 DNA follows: TGCGCCAGCAGCTTCGACGGAGGGCTGAACACCGGGGAGCTGTTTTTT.

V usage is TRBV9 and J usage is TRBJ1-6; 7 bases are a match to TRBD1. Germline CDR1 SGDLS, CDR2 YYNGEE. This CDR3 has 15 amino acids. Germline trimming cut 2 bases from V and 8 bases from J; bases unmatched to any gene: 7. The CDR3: CASSVMTGKDSPLHF. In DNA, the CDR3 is TGTGCCAGCAGCGTGATGACAGGGAAGGATTCACCCCTCCACTTT.